Sequencing of this T cell receptor beta chain was carried out in a study of Ad26.COV2.S vaccination and SARS-CoV-2 variants. This clone was counted a few times. As yet, its antigen is unknown. General study points: Breadth measured for non-spike TCRs was similar across vaccine and placebo recipients. Breadth, reportedly substantial, characterized the spike-specific CD8+ and CD4+ T cell responses after vaccination.

Sequenced by immunoSEQ multiplex PCR; TCRdb stores in-frame clones only, minus some. The sample shows approximately 360,000 clones, roughly 85% of them seen only once. Treatment in this sample: 15 to 20 received Ad26.COV2.S at low or high dose, single or two shots; roughly five received placebo; per-sample allocation not given. Repertoires come from day 63 after the first vaccine or placebo injection. Whoever gave the sample was an adult aged 18-55 years in Boston. The receptor's source is a person aged 18-60 years who received the Ad26.COV2.S COVID-19 vaccine or a placebo. The specimen was peripheral blood, collected in a trial of Ad26.COV2.S vaccine versus placebo.

CDR3: CASSLALTGRGTGELFF. In DNA form, the CDR3 reads TGCGCCAGCAGCTTGGCCCTCACGGGACGGGGCACCGGGGAGCTGTTTTTT. The V call is TRBV5-1, the J call TRBJ2-2; D possibly uses TRBD1 or TRBD2 (5 bases each). Trimming stripped 0 bases from V and 4 bases from J, with 16 bases between. The CDR3 length is 17 residues. Germline V gene sequence: CDR1 SGHRS, CDR2 YFSETQ.